This TCR beta chain was observed in a study of cytomegalovirus exposure and HLA in healthy donors. A few counts support this clone. Antigen specificity is unknown. In the PCR, 60 Vbeta and 13 Jbeta primers were used. Assay used: immunoSEQ multiplex PCR; TCRdb lists only in-frame clones, some missing. The table lists 150,000 to 200,000 clones, approximately 88% of them singletons. Broader study findings: The authors listed 164 TCR beta chains as cytomegalovirus-associated. It was reported that the classifier diagnosed cytomegalovirus status with high specificity and sensitivity in both the original and validation cohorts. V- and J-gene trimming of TCR beta was linked (in a later analysis) to a missense DCLRE1C variant. Later work showed greater clonal expansion in HLA-associated TCR beta chains than in equally common others.

This CDR3 spans 15 amino acids. The germline V gene encodes CDR1 MNHEY and CDR2 SVGAGI. V was shortened by 5 bases and J by 4 bases, with 17 bases between the two germline ends. The sample taken for sequencing was PBMCs. This chain links TRBV6-5 with TRBJ1-1; tentative D call: TRBD1 (6 bases). The clonotype comes from a boy between 10 and 17 years old in good health and CMV-seronegative. The CDR3 DNA reads TGTGCCAGCAGTATGGTACAGGGTACGGGCACTGAAGCTTTCTTT. The encoded protein is CASSMVQGTGTEAFF.